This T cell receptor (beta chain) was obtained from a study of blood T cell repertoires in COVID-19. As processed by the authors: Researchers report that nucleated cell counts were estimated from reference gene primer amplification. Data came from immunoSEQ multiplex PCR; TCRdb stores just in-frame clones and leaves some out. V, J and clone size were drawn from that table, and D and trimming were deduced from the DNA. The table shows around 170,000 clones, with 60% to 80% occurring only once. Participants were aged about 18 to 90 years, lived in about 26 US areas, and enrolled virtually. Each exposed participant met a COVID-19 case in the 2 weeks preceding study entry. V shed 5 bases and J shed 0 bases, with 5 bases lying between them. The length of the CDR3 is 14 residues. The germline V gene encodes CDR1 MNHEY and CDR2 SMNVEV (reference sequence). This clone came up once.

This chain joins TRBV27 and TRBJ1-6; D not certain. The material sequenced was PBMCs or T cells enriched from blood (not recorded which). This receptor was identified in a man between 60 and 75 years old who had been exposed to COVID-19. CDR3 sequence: CASSLSSYNSPLHF. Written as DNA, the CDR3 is TGTGCCAGCAGTCTCAGCTCCTATAATTCACCCCTCCACTTT.